This TCR beta chain was captured in a study of blood T cell repertoires in COVID-19. About the research overall: Researchers got acute and convalescent COVID-19 samples from the United States, Italy and Spain. PBMCs, B-cell-depleted T cells, or T cells provided the cDNA or gDNA that made up the material.

Authors' methods: Estimation of nucleated cell counts relied on the amplification of reference gene primers. Data came from immunoSEQ multiplex PCR; TCRdb stores just in-frame clones and leaves some out. V, J and clone size derive from that table, while D and trimming were established from the DNA sequence. The repertoire has 52,000 or so clones, about 88% of them found once; the top ten carry about 8%. The germline gives CDR1 MNHEY, CDR2 SMNVEV (reference sequence). V was shortened by 8 bases and J by 5 bases, with 9 bases between the two germline ends. CDR3 length equals 11 residues. Sequencing was performed on peripheral blood. The source is a woman between 65 and 79 years old with active COVID-19. The chain has TRBV27 and TRBJ1-2; D call uncertain. DNA of the CDR3: TGTGCCAGCTTTAACGGTTATGGCTACACCTTC. This translates into CASFNGYGYTF.